The 22 T cell receptor beta chains presented below share a single source sample, sequenced in a study of T cells in women clearing cervical HPV infection. TCRdb's copy holds only in-frame clones and misses some; the assay was immunoSEQ multiplex PCR. This sample's table has under 50,000 clones. The sequenced sample was blood buffy coat. These receptors were obtained from a woman aged 18 to 69 with a cervical HPV16 infection that either progressed to CIN3+ or cleared (not recorded which).

As for this clone: The CDR3 end falls 3 residues outside the read, so it is completed with the germline J gene. V gene TRBV18 combines with J gene TRBJ2-5; D ambiguous. V was pared by 5 bases and J by 2 bases, with 12 bases between. The germline CDR1 and CDR2 sequences are KGHSH and LQKENI. The CDR3 runs to 14 residues. The part of the CDR3 DNA that was read is TGTGCCAGCTCATCCTACAGTCTACAAGAGACC. Its translation is CASSSYSLQET. The full-length CDR3 reads as CASSSYSLQETQYF.

Regarding this clone: The observed sequence ends 3 residues before the CDR3 terminus, with the missing tail filled in from the germline J gene. The gene calls are TRBV7-2 and TRBJ1-1; D possibly corresponds to TRBD1 (6 bases). The ends were cut back, 2 bases at V and 5 bases at J, with 12 bases in the middle. The CDR3 spans 14 residues. The germline CDR1 and CDR2 sequences are SGHTA and FQGNSA. The part of the CDR3 DNA that was read is TGTGCCAGCAGCTTAACAGGGCGTTTGACTGAA. As protein: CASSLTGRLTE. The complete CDR3 sequence is CASSLTGRLTEAFF. The variable domain in full, completed from reference TRBV7-2 and TRBJ1-1, reads GAGVSQSPSNKVTEKGKDVELRCDPISGHTALYWYRQSLGQGLEFLIYFQGNSAPDKSGLPSDRFSAERTGGSVSTLTIQRTQQEDSAVYLCASSLTGRLTEAFFGQGTRLTVV.

On this clone itself: The read terminates 3 residues before the CDR3 end, so the remaining end is supplied by the germline J gene. The chain carries TRBV20-1 and TRBJ1-2; 7 positions agree with TRBD1. The V segment lost 6 bases and the J segment 7 bases; nucleotides outside the gene matches: 23. Germline V gene lookup returns CDR1 DFQATT and CDR2 SNEGSKA (reference sequence). The CDR3 runs 17 residues. The CDR3 spells CSALPEGRGVFSGGYTF. Incomplete CDR3 DNA: TGCAGTGCCCTCCCTGAGGGCAGGGGGGTTTTTAGCGGTGGC.

A word on this clone: The CDR3 end falls 3 residues outside the read, so it is completed with the germline J gene. This chain uses TRBV2 with TRBJ2-3, with D uncertain. V shed 3 bases and J shed 0 bases, with 10 bases lying between them. The CDR3 extends over 15 amino acids. Looked up from germline, CDR1 is SNHLY and CDR2 is FYNNEI. The CDR3 bases that were read are TGTGCCAGCAGTGAGTCCAGTCTTAGCACAGATACG. Translation gives CASSESSLSTDT. The entire CDR3 sequence reads CASSESSLSTDTQYF.

Turning to this clone: Read data end 3 residues before the CDR3 end; the end is taken from the germline J gene. The identical CDR3 is also encoded by other nucleotide sequences in the sample. The chain employs TRBV4-1 and TRBJ2-1, with D maybe TRBD2 (6 bases). Trimming left V 1 base short and J 2 bases short, with 6 bases between. Germline-derived CDR1 and CDR2 are MGHRA and YSYEKL. The CDR3 contains 14 residues. The DNA read from the CDR3 is TGCGCCAGCAGCCAAGGCGGGGCCTACAATGAG. Translating it yields CASSQGGAYNE. The full CDR3 protein reads CASSQGGAYNEQFF.

As to this clone: The read ends 3 residues shy of where the CDR3 ends; the end is completed using the germline J gene. The chain employs TRBV29-1 and TRBJ2-7, with D possibly matching TRBD2 (6 bases). V shed 5 bases and J shed 3 bases, with 23 bases lying between them. CDR1 SQVTM and CDR2 ANQGSEA come from the germline V gene. The CDR3 runs to 16 residues. The part of the CDR3 DNA that was read is TGCAGCGTTCAAACTCCTAAACAGGTGGGGGGCTACGAG. This gives the protein CSVQTPKQVGGYE. The complete CDR3 protein is CSVQTPKQVGGYEQYF.

Concerning this clone: Read coverage stops 3 residues before the CDR3 terminus; the germline J gene supplies the remainder. The chain combines TRBV7-9 with TRBJ1-2; D not resolved. CDR1 and CDR2 from the germline V gene are SEHNR and FQNEAQ (reference sequence). This CDR3 has 14 residues. The CDR3 region is CASFIWPSGHTYTF. CDR3 bases read: TGTGCCAGCTTCATTTGGCCTAGCGGTCATACC. Looking up the rest from reference TRBV7-9 and TRBJ1-2 gives the full variable domain: DTGVSQNPRHKITKRGQNVTFRCDPISEHNRLYWYRQTLGQGPEFLTYFQNEAQLEKSRLLSDRFSAERPKGSFSTLEIQRTEQGDSAMYLCASFIWPSGHTYTFGSGTRLTVV.

A note on this clone: The read ends 3 residues before the CDR3 terminus; that terminus is restored from the germline J gene. The chain has TRBV5-6 and TRBJ2-3; TRBD1 aligns across 10 bases. The CDR3 consists of 15 residues. Germline loops: CDR1 SGHDT, CDR2 YYEEEE. V lost 3 bases and J lost 2; bases outside the gene matches: 3. CDR3 bases read: TGTGCCAGCAGCTCTGGACAGGGGGACACAGATACG. Translated: CASSSGQGDTDT. The full CDR3 protein is CASSSGQGDTDTQYF.

Note on this clone: The missing CDR3 end, 3 residues past where the read stops, is filled in from the germline J gene. This chain links TRBV19 with TRBJ1-1; D is ambiguous. The CDR3 contains 13 residues. V dropped 8 bases and J dropped 3 bases, with 13 bases sitting between them. Germline V gives CDR1 LNHDA, CDR2 SQIVND (reference sequence). CDR3 bases read: TGTGCCAGTGCATCCCGACGGGACACTGAA. Its protein is CASASRRDTE. The entire CDR3 is CASASRRDTEAFF.

Notes on this clone: The DNA ends 3 residues before the CDR3 does, and the rest of the CDR3 is filled in from the germline J gene. The V gene is TRBV19, the J gene TRBJ2-2; maybe TRBD1 (5 bases). The CDR3 sequence is 15 residues long. Germline V gene lookup returns CDR1 LNHDA and CDR2 SQIVND (reference sequence). The CDR3 bases that were read are TGTGCCAGTAGTGACCTTGGGGCAACTAATGAAAAG. Its protein is CASSDLGATNEK. The entire CDR3 sequence reads CASSDLGATNEKLFF. Combining the CDR3 with reference TRBV19 and TRBJ2-2 gives the whole variable domain DGGITQSPKYLFRKEGQNVTLSCEQNLNHDAMYWYRQDPGQGLRLIYYSQIVNDFQKGDIAEGYSVSREKKESFPLTVTSAQKNPTAFYLCASSDLGATNEKLFFGEGSRLTVL.

A remark on this clone: Read coverage stops 3 residues before the CDR3 terminus; the germline J gene supplies the remainder. The chain links TRBV19 to TRBJ2-3; 7 bases fit TRBD1. CDR1 is LNHDA and CDR2 is SQIVND in the germline V gene (reference sequence). The CDR3 runs to 15 residues. The CDR3 bases that were read are TGTGCCAGTAGTTTTGGGGACAGAAACCAAGAGACG. It is translated as CASSFGDRNQET. The whole CDR3 protein is CASSFGDRNQETQYF.

Concerning this clone itself: The CDR3 extends 3 residues past the end of the read, so its final part is completed from the germline J gene. Other DNA sequences from this sample encode an identical CDR3 as well. This chain links TRBV7-2 with TRBJ1-6; tentative D call: TRBD1 (6 bases). Germline lookup yields CDR1 SGHTA and CDR2 FQGNSA. V lost 1 base and J 10 bases, leaving 14 bases between the germline ends. The CDR3 runs to 15 residues. CDR3 residues: CASSLGQGYRSPLHF. The part of the CDR3 DNA that was read is TGTGCCAGCAGCTTAGGGCAGGGGTATAGATCACCC.

Remarks on this clone: The read is 3 residues too short to cover the CDR3 end, so that end is filled in from the germline J gene. J is TRBJ2-3 and V is TRBV10-3, with 7 nucleotides matching TRBD1. This CDR3 is built from 13 residues. With 9 bases clipped from V and 5 bases from J, the junction kept 8 bases outside the gene matches. Per the germline V gene, CDR1 is ENHRY and CDR2 is SYGVKD. The CDR3 region is CAIGQEIIDTQYF. The covered CDR3 bases are TGTGCCATAGGACAGGAGATAATAGATACG.

Notes on this clone: The CDR3 is cut off 3 residues early in the read; its end comes from the germline J gene. The chain uses TRBV7-9 and TRBJ1-6; TRBD1 is a possible D gene (5 bases). There are 15 residues in the CDR3. Looked up from germline, CDR1 is SEHNR and CDR2 is FQNEAQ (reference sequence). Trimming removed 2 bases from V and 7 bases from J, with 12 bases in between. The CDR3 sequence: CASSLLTGMNSPLHF. The part of the CDR3 DNA that was read is TGTGCCAGCAGCTTATTAACAGGAATGAATTCACCC.

A word on this clone: The read halts 3 residues ahead of the CDR3 end, with the missing end drawn from the germline J gene. The chain recombines TRBV7-9 with TRBJ1-2; perhaps TRBD1 as D (5 bases). The CDR3 has 13 amino acids. Trimming removed 4 bases at V and 3 bases at J, with 9 bases between. Germline V gene sequence: CDR1 SEHNR, CDR2 FQNEAQ (reference sequence). Here the CDR3 reads CASSSQGDYGYTF. CDR3 bases read: TGTGCCAGCAGCTCGCAGGGAGACTATGGC. The full variable domain, completed using reference TRBV7-9 and TRBJ1-2, is DTGVSQNPRHKITKRGQNVTFRCDPISEHNRLYWYRQTLGQGPEFLTYFQNEAQLEKSRLLSDRFSAERPKGSFSTLEIQRTEQGDSAMYLCASSSQGDYGYTFGSGTRLTVV.

Worth noting for this clone: Sequencing ends 3 residues short of the CDR3 end; the germline J gene provides the rest. This chain uses TRBV18 with TRBJ2-2; TRBD2 aligns across 8 bases. Germline values: CDR1 KGHSH, CDR2 LQKENI. The CDR3 runs 17 residues. Here the CDR3 reads CASSPQGSGTTNEKLFF. The CDR3 DNA, read in part, is TGTGCCAGCTCACCACAGGGTAGCGGGACAACTAATGAAAAG.

Turning to this clone: The read is 3 residues too short to cover the CDR3 end, so that end is filled in from the germline J gene. The rearrangement joins TRBV7-9 to TRBJ1-1; a possible D gene is TRBD1 (5 bases). V lost 6 bases to trimming and J lost 1 base, with 12 bases between them. Germline values: CDR1 SEHNR, CDR2 FQNEAQ (reference sequence). The CDR3 length is 14 residues. The CDR3 bases that were read are TGTGCCAGCAGTTGGGGGGACCCGAACACTGAA. Translation gives CASSWGDPNTE. The whole CDR3 sequence reads CASSWGDPNTEAFF. Drawing the rest from reference TRBV7-9 and TRBJ1-1, the complete variable domain is DTGVSQNPRHKITKRGQNVTFRCDPISEHNRLYWYRQTLGQGPEFLTYFQNEAQLEKSRLLSDRFSAERPKGSFSTLEIQRTEQGDSAMYLCASSWGDPNTEAFFGQGTRLTVV.

About this clone itself: Coverage ceases 3 residues before the CDR3 finishes, and the germline J gene fills in the end. The rearrangement uses TRBV7-9 and TRBJ2-1, with 9 bases matching TRBD2. V gave up 1 base and J gave up 5 bases; unmatched junction bases: 0. This CDR3 has 14 residues. CDR1 and CDR2 from the germline V gene are SEHNR and FQNEAQ (reference sequence). CDR3 bases read: TGTGCCAGCAGCTTAGGACTAGCGGACAATGAG. It yields the protein CASSLGLADNE. The full CDR3 sequence reads CASSLGLADNEQFF.

Concerning this clone: The read is 3 residues too short to cover the CDR3 end, so that end is filled in from the germline J gene. The rearrangement links TRBV19 to TRBJ1-5; unclear D gene. V was pared by 3 bases and J by 7 bases, with 7 bases between. The CDR3 spans 12 residues. Looked up from germline, CDR1 is LNHDA and CDR2 is SQIVND (reference sequence). The CDR3 reads CASSIEGQPQHF. The sequenced CDR3 bases are TGTGCCAGTAGTATCGAAGGGCAGCCC.

For this clone: The read stops 3 residues short of the end of the CDR3; the missing end is completed from the germline J gene. The gene calls are TRBV28 and TRBJ1-2; 7 bases match TRBD1. CDR3 length: 12 amino acids. The germline gives CDR1 MDHEN, CDR2 SYDVKM. CDR3 residues: CASSFEDRRYTF. The covered CDR3 bases are TGTGCCAGCAGTTTTGAGGACAGGAGA.

CDR3 DNA (partial): TGTGCCAGCAGCTCGACCGGGACAGGGGATGAAAAA. It translates to CASSSTGTGDEK. The entire CDR3 protein is CASSSTGTGDEKLFF. The chain joins TRBV5-5 to TRBJ1-4, with 10 nucleotides matching TRBD1. The read stops 3 residues short of the end of the CDR3; the missing end is completed from the germline J gene. With 3 bases clipped from V and 6 bases from J, the junction kept 5 bases outside the gene matches. This CDR3 is built from 15 residues. Germline V gene sequence: CDR1 SGHKS, CDR2 YYEKEE (reference sequence).

To note about this clone: The CDR3 goes on 3 residues after the read ends, and that part is filled in from the germline J gene. The chain links TRBV29-1 to TRBJ1-1, with TRBD1 matching 8 bases. Germline CDR1 is SQVTM and CDR2 is ANQGSEA. This CDR3 is built from 13 residues. The V and J ends lost 6 bases and 3 bases, in that order; junction bases with no gene match: 6. The CDR3 sequence: CSVAGQVYTEAFF. The CDR3 DNA, read in part, is TGCAGCGTGGCGGGACAGGTCTACACTGAA.